Reported below is one T cell receptor (beta chain). CDR3 length: 16 amino acids. V was cut by 5 bases and J by 0 bases, with 14 bases left in between. CDR1 and CDR2 (germline): SGHTA, FQGTGA. The entry originates in a study of OX40 agonist ivuxolimab in advanced cancers. Whole-study context: Enrolled patients in dose escalation had cancers that were hepatocellular carcinoma, melanoma, renal cell or head and neck cancer. Of mixed ages from about 20 to 80 and averaging around 60 years, the group was around 78% male. Three patients had partial responses: one hepatocellular carcinoma, two cutaneous melanoma.

Sequencing used immunoSEQ multiplex PCR; TCRdb keeps in-frame clones, though not all of them. This table holds tens of thousands of clones, approximately 90% found once. This clonotype originated in an adult with an advanced solid tumor such as melanoma, head and neck, liver or kidney cancer. The gene calls are TRBV7-3 and TRBJ2-1; TRBD2 is a possible D gene (6 bases). The source material was CD4+ or CD8+ T cells sorted from blood, sampled in a trial of the OX40 agonist ivuxolimab. The CDR3 loop reads CASSPRDGSSYNEQFF. The CDR3 DNA is TGTGCCAGCAGCCCGCGGGACGGAAGCTCCTACAATGAGCAGTTCTTC.